This T cell receptor (beta chain) was identified during a study of blood T cell repertoires in COVID-19 (dated by TCRdb to about 2020). Concerning the study at large: Samples from collaborators originated in the United States, Italy and Spain and spanned both the acute and convalescent phases of COVID-19. The prospective study material was composed of cDNA or gDNA derived from T cells, B-cell-depleted T cells, or PBMCs. The dataset comprised deeply sampled blood TCRbeta repertoires from subjects exposed to, actively infected with, or recovered from COVID-19. A freely available public database, intended as a resource for researchers studying the immune response to SARS-CoV-2, is where the repertoires were released. Samples came from the ongoing ImmuneRACE study (first 160 participants) plus 1,254 subjects from 6 global collaborators. The sample metadata nearly always contained a de-identified subject ID, COVID-19 status, age in years and sex. Where available, HLA class I and class II types were taken from metadata supplied by the sample provider and were not determined by assay-based typing.

The CDR1 and CDR2 encoded by the germline V gene are MGHDK and SYGVNS. The CDR3 sequence holds 16 residues, the cysteine and phenylalanine included. The sequence is cut down to CDR3 DNA, 48 bases in frame from base 1. V and J are truncated by 4 bases and 2 bases respectively, leaving an intervening sequence of 17 bases. Results and caveats for the whole study, not just this receptor: Clinical and demographic metadata were provided uncurated, with the amount varying by source and participant.

Enrolling through a virtual design, the prospective study's participants ranged in age from roughly 18 to 89 years and lived across roughly 23 United States geographic areas. In the prospective study, cohorts were assigned on the basis of participant-reported clinical history obtained from a screening survey and a study questionnaire. In the prospective study, mobile phlebotomists collected whole blood, serum and a nasopharyngeal or oropharyngeal swab from each participant. Participants in the prospective study had the option to provide additional blood draws and questionnaires over a 2-month period. Before DNA extraction, blood samples from the prospective study were shipped at room temperature or frozen. TCRbeta CDR3 regions were amplified from genomic DNA by means of the immunoSEQ Assay, a bias-controlled multiplex PCR. On the authors' methods: Within the assay, amplification of reference gene primers was used to estimate how many nucleated cells each sample contained. To quantify the absolute abundance of each unique TCRbeta CDR3 rearrangement, sequence reads were collapsed and filtered. For each sample, productive Simpson clonality was calculated as the square root of Simpson's diversity index across productive rearrangements. This is the immuneACCESS table as TCRdb keeps it, with only in-frame sequences that have V and J called. A part of the clones is gone; compared with another copy, unresolved V genes explain less than half, and the rest is unexplained. The V and J calls and clone size were taken over from that table, and D and trimming were inferred from the DNA. The sample table holds 250,000 to 300,000 clones, of which about 90% were seen once. More than 1% of the sample comes from the top ten.

Remarks on this clone: It lacks a known antigen. No per-base quality is available; no much larger clone lies one base away.

The receptor's source is a human donor in a cohort exposed to, infected with or recovered from COVID-19 (not recorded which). The donor label of this sample is uncertain. Sequencing was done on a sample of PBMCs or T cells enriched from blood (not recorded which). Here the chain combines TRBV25-1 and TRBJ1-2; the D gene identity is not certain. The DNA reads as follows: TGTGCCAGCAGTGTGAGGGAGGGAAAGGGCAACTATGGCTACACCTTC. This yields the protein CASSVREGKGNYGYTF.